This T cell receptor (beta chain) comes out of a study of CD8 T cells in Susac syndrome. V gave up 8 bases and J gave up 2 bases, with 12 bases separating them. CDR1 LNHDA and CDR2 SQIVND come from the germline V gene (reference sequence). CDR3 length equals 13 residues. The RNA, roughly 0.45 to 1 ug, was put through reverse transcription using random hexamers. TCRdb called the immunoSEQ multiplex PCR reads again in MiXCR, with one record for every CDR3 protein. Among 84,000 or so distinct CDR3 sequences listed, 85% to 95% were seen once. This chain joins TRBV19 and TRBJ1-1, with D possibly being TRBD1 (5 bases). What was sequenced was CD8+ T cells from PBMCs. The sequence came from a human donor with Susac syndrome. CDR3 coding DNA: TGTGCCAGTGTACGGGGCTTCAACACTGAAGCTTTCTTT. Its protein product is CASVRGFNTEAFF.